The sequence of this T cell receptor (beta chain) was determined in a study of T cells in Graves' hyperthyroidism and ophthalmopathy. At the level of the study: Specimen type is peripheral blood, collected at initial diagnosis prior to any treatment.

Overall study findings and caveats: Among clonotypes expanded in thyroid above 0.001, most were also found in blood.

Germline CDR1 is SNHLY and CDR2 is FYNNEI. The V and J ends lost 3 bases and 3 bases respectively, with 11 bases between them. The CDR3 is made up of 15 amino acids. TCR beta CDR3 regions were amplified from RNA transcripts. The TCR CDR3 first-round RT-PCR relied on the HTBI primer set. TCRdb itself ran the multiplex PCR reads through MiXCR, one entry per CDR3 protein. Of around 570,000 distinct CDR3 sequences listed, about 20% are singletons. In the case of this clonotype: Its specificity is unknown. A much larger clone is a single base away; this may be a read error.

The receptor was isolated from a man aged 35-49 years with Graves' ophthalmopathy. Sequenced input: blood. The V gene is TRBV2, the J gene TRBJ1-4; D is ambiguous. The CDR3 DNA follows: TGTGCCAGCAGTGATTTGAGTGTGGCTAATGAAAAACTGTTTTTT. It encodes CASSDLSVANEKLFF.